This T cell receptor (beta chain) was retrieved from a study of blood T cell repertoires in COVID-19. Study summary: The origin of the acute and convalescent COVID-19 samples was the United States, Italy and Spain. From T cells, B-cell-depleted T cells, or PBMCs came the material, which was cDNA or gDNA.

Original analysis: Estimation of nucleated cell counts was performed using reference gene primer amplification. TCRdb keeps only in-frame clones here, not all; method: immunoSEQ multiplex PCR. The V and J calls and the clone size are those of that table, but D and trimming were determined from the DNA. This table has fewer than 350,000 clones, approximately 91% appearing once. Assignments of participants to cohorts depended upon their own reported clinical history. This clonotype was sampled from a woman in her forties with acute COVID-19. Sequenced material: PBMCs or T cells enriched from blood (not recorded which).

The CDR3 reads CATSRDRTGGPTEAFF. Written as DNA, the CDR3 is TGTGCCACCAGCAGAGACCGGACAGGGGGACCCACTGAAGCTTTCTTT. The rearrangement links TRBV15 to TRBJ1-1; the match to TRBD1 covers 10 bases. Germline trimming cut 0 bases from V and 4 bases from J; bases unmatched to any gene: 5. This CDR3 region has 16 residues. Germline-derived CDR1 and CDR2 are LNHNV and YYDKDF (reference sequence). Together with reference TRBV15 and TRBJ1-1, the CDR3 gives the full variable domain: DAMVIQNPRYQVTQFGKPVTLSCSQTLNHNVMYWYQQKSSQAPKLLFHYYDKDFNNEADTPDNFQSRRPNTSFCFLDIRSPGLGDTAMYLCATSRDRTGGPTEAFFGQGTRLTVV.